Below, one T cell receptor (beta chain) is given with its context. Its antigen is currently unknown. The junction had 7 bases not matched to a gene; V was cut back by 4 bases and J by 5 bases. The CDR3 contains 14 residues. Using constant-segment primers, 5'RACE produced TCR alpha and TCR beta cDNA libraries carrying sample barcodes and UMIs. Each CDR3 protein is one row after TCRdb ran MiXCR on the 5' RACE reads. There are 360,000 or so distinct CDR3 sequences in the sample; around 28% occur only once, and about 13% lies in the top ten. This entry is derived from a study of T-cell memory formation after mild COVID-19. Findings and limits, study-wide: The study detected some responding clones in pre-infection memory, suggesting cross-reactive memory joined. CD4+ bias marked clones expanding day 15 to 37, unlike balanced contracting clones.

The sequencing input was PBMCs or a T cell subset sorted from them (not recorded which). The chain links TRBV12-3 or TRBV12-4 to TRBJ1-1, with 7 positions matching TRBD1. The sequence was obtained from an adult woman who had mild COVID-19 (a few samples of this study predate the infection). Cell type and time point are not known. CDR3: CASSWLGGLTEAFF. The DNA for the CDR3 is TGTGCCAGCAGTTGGTTAGGGGGCTTGACTGAAGCTTTCTTT.